Following are 17 T cell receptor beta chains from one sample sequenced in a study of T cell responses to AZD1222 COVID-19 vaccine. Here immunoSEQ multiplex PCR was the method, and the copy in TCRdb shows in-frame clones only, minus some. The sample carries some 160,000 clones, approximately 90% recorded once. The sample here was peripheral blood, taken on day 0 of AZD1222 vaccination. The receptor source for this set is an adult in good health.

The rearrangement joins TRBV2 to TRBJ2-1, with 7 bases identical to TRBD2. The CDR3 sequence is 12 residues long. Germline CDR1 is SNHLY and CDR2 is FYNNEI. Trimming cost V 10 bases and J 9 bases; bases outside gene matches: 9. The CDR3 is CAIYTSAGEQFF. CDR3 bases: TGTGCCATCTATACTAGCGCTGGTGAGCAGTTCTTC.

The gene calls are TRBV12-3 or TRBV12-4 and TRBJ1-5, with no clear D. There are 13 residues in the CDR3. The V and J ends lost 4 bases and 5 bases respectively, with 9 bases between them. The DNA for the CDR3 is TGTGCCAGCAGTTGGGAGGAAGATCAGCCCCAGCATTTT. This codes for CASSWEEDQPQHF.

The chain uses TRBV6-4 and TRBJ2-1; 8 bases map to TRBD2. Germline values: CDR1 MRHNA, CDR2 SNTAGT. The CDR3 extends over 13 amino acids. Unmatched junction bases numbered 4, after V lost 4 bases and J lost 8 bases. CDR3: CASSVAGGHEQFF. CDR3 bases: TGTGCCAGCAGTGTGGCGGGAGGACATGAGCAGTTCTTC.

This clone was picked up one time. The V gene is TRBV4-3, the J gene TRBJ2-2, with D perhaps TRBD1 (6 bases). V lost 2 bases and J 1 base, leaving 11 bases between the germline ends. CDR1 is LGHNA and CDR2 is YSLEER in the germline V gene. CDR3 length: 16 amino acids. The CDR3 loop reads CASSQTGRWNTGELFF. CDR3 DNA: TGCGCCAGCAGCCAAACAGGGCGTTGGAACACCGGGGAGCTGTTTTTT.

This chain links TRBV7-2 with TRBJ2-5, with 8 bases fitting TRBD2. J lost 7 bases, V lost 7 bases, and 5 bases had no gene match. CDR1 SGHTA and CDR2 FQGNSA come from the germline V gene. The CDR3 is made up of 12 amino acids. This CDR3 reads CASKGTSGTQYF. CDR3 coding DNA: TGTGCCAGCAAAGGGACTAGTGGGACCCAGTACTTC.

A single count supports this clone. J is TRBJ1-1 and V is TRBV7-9; D is possibly TRBD1 (6 bases). V was pared by 6 bases and J by 1 base, with 12 bases between. Germline V gives CDR1 SEHNR, CDR2 FQNEAQ (reference sequence). This CDR3 spans 14 amino acids. The CDR3 DNA reads TGTGCCAGCAGGGGGGCCACCCCGAACACTGAAGCTTTCTTT. Translation: CASRGATPNTEAFF. Full variable domain (remainder filled in from reference TRBV7-9 and TRBJ1-1): DTGVSQNPRHKITKRGQNVTFRCDPISEHNRLYWYRQTLGQGPEFLTYFQNEAQLEKSRLLSDRFSAERPKGSFSTLEIQRTEQGDSAMYLCASRGATPNTEAFFGQGTRLTVV.

This chain links TRBV6-5 with TRBJ2-5, with a weak D call TRBD1 (5 bases). V was shortened by 0 bases and J by 3 bases, with 8 bases between the two germline ends. The germline CDR1 and CDR2 sequences are MNHEY and SVGAGI. The CDR3 has 14 residues. CDR3 nucleotides: TGTGCCAGCAGTTACTCGGACACCGAAGAGACCCAGTACTTC. Protein product: CASSYSDTEETQYF.

The chain has TRBV29-1 and TRBJ2-5; TRBD2 is a possible D gene (5 bases). Trimming took off 4 bases at V and 5 bases at J, with 11 bases between the two ends. Germline-derived CDR1 and CDR2 are SQVTM and ANQGSEA. The CDR3 spans 12 residues. The CDR3 DNA reads as TGCAGCGTTGCAGAGGGCGGTGAGACCCAGTACTTC. Encoded protein: CSVAEGGETQYF.

The gene calls are TRBV24-1 and TRBJ2-3; 10 bases align to TRBD1. Germline CDR1 reads KGHDR; CDR2 reads SFDVKD. Trimming at V came to 4 bases and at J to 6 bases, leaving 9 bases not matched to a gene. This CDR3 comprises 16 residues. The CDR3 here is CATSEPDRGLGDTQYF. DNA for the CDR3: TGTGCCACCAGTGAGCCGGACAGGGGGTTAGGGGATACGCAGTATTTT.

V is TRBV21-1 and J is TRBJ2-1; the D call of TRBD2 is as the table states it, not checked on the DNA. TRBV21-1 is classified as a pseudogene. The CDR3 consists of 17 residues. The CDR3 spells CASNVTLLAGSWNEQFF. Written as DNA, the CDR3 is TGTGCCAGCAACGTGACGTTACTAGCGGGATCTTGGAATGAGCAGTTCTTC.

V usage is TRBV20-1 and J usage is TRBJ2-5, with TRBD2 matching 9 bases. The CDR3 sequence is 15 residues long. J was trimmed by 9 bases and V by 3 bases; bases with no gene match: 14. Germline loops: CDR1 DFQATT, CDR2 SNEGSKA (reference sequence). Here the CDR3 reads CSASISAGGPLSQYF. CDR3 DNA: TGCAGTGCTAGTATCTCGGCGGGAGGGCCCCTGTCCCAGTACTTC.

The chain uses TRBV30 and TRBJ1-1; D not certain. V was cut by 3 bases and J by 0 bases, with 8 bases left in between. This CDR3 region has 13 residues. CDR1 is GTSNPN, CDR2 SVGIG, per germline (reference sequence). For the CDR3, the DNA is TGTGCCTGGAGGGAGGGTATGAACACTGAAGCTTTCTTT. This encodes CAWREGMNTEAFF.

The V and J genes are TRBV5-1 and TRBJ2-4, with D possibly being TRBD2 (6 bases). The CDR3 loop spans 15 amino acids. Germline V lookup: CDR1 SGHRS, CDR2 YFSETQ. Between the trimmed V and J ends, which lost 4 bases and 7 bases, there was a span of 18 bases. The CDR3 nucleotides read TGCGCCAGCAGCCCAGCGGGTGGGGGGAGGAACATTCAGTACTTC. Its protein product is CASSPAGGGRNIQYF.

CDR3 region: CATRRVDGNEQFF. In DNA form, the CDR3 reads TGTGCCACACGTCGGGTCGACGGAAATGAGCAGTTCTTC. V gene TRBV19 combines with J gene TRBJ2-1; no clear D gene. V was clipped by 10 bases and J by 7 bases, with 17 bases between them. The CDR3 has 13 amino acids. The germline CDR1 and CDR2 sequences are LNHDA and SQIVND (reference sequence).

The chain couples TRBV27 to TRBJ2-3, with D possibly TRBD1 on 7 matching bases. The V and J ends lost 6 bases and 4 bases respectively, with 14 bases between them. Germline CDR1 reads MNHEY; CDR2 reads SMNVEV (reference sequence). The CDR3 runs 14 residues. This chain's CDR3 is CASRRDSYSDTQYF. The CDR3 coding sequence is TGTGCCAGCAGGCGGGACAGCTATTCAGATACGCAGTATTTT.

This sequence joins TRBV7-3 and TRBJ2-1, with 7 bases lining up with TRBD2. Germline CDR1 is SGHTA and CDR2 is FQGTGA. J lost 0 bases, V lost 5 bases, and 4 bases had no gene match. The CDR3 loop spans 15 amino acids. This CDR3 is CASSPSGNSYNEQFF. CDR3 DNA sequence: TGTGCCAGCAGCCCGAGCGGGAACTCCTACAATGAGCAGTTCTTC.

The V call is TRBV4-1, the J call TRBJ2-3, with TRBD2 matching over 10 bases. J was trimmed by 5 bases and V by 0 bases; bases with no gene match: 14. The CDR3 runs to 19 residues. Looked up from germline, CDR1 is MGHRA and CDR2 is YSYEKL. CDR3 in DNA: TGCGCCAGCAGCCAAGATTCCAGCGGAGCGGGAGGGGACGGAGATACGCAGTATTTT. Amino acid sequence: CASSQDSSGAGGDGDTQYF.